The clone carrying this T cell receptor beta chain was recorded a few times. Its target is not known. The TCR alpha and TCR beta cDNA libraries, bearing sample barcodes and UMIs, were generated by 5'RACE using constant-segment primers. TCRdb recomputed calls from the 5' RACE reads with MiXCR, one row per CDR3 protein. The sample records more than 150,000 distinct CDR3 sequences, 15% to 20% being singletons. This specimen belongs to a study of T-cell memory formation after mild COVID-19. Study context: TCR clusters largely stayed donor specific.

V was clipped by 2 bases and J by 2 bases; unmatched bases: 3. The CDR3 spans 15 residues. Germline CDR1 reads SGDLS; CDR2 reads YYNGEE. Overall study findings and caveats: Researchers could not confirm that second-wave clones peaking on day 37 targeted SARS-CoV-2. In pre-infection memory, a portion of responding clones appeared, which suggested that cross-reactive memory joined.

This TCR derives from a man between 18 and 29 years old who had mild COVID-19 (a few samples of this study predate the infection). Cell type and time point are not known. The sequencing input was PBMCs or a T cell subset sorted from them (not recorded which). The chain is built from TRBV9 and TRBJ2-1, with 8 positions matching TRBD2. CDR3 coding DNA: TGTGCCAGCAGCGTGAGCGGGGGTCCCTACAATGAGCAGTTCTTC. The encoded protein is CASSVSGGPYNEQFF.